Given below is one T cell receptor beta chain in context. Its antigen is unknown. The Oncomine TCR Beta short-read assay was applied to DNA of cultured CD4+ T cells. One entry per CDR3 protein results from TCRdb running MiXCR on the PCR reads. This sample has 15,000 to 20,000 distinct CDR3 sequences; roughly two thirds occur once, and the top ten carry approximately 12%. Germline assignment: CDR1 MGHDK and CDR2 SYGVNS. Trimming at V came to 6 bases and at J to 5 bases, leaving 4 bases not matched to a gene. The CDR3 covers 14 residues. The treatment: approximately nine-day PBMC culture with coronavirus spike peptide pools or control peptides (ViraFEST assay). The data are from a study of vaccination and CD4 T cells after COVID-19. For the study at large: The convalescent group had six males, four females, seven Caucasians, two Asians, one multiracial. Points from the study as a whole: Spike mono-reactivity was shown by 304 of 307 vaccine-specific clones in convalescent patients. The median number of SARS-CoV-2-reactive clonotypes increased from roughly 21 to 40, a change that did not reach significance.

The sequence was obtained from a human donor who had recovered from COVID-19. Specimen: CD4+ T cells from blood, cultured in vitro. The J gene is TRBJ2-5, the V gene TRBV25-1; 12 nucleotides align to TRBD2. The CDR3 sequence: CASRDLAGGETQYF. CDR3 nucleotide sequence: TGTGCCAGCAGAGATCTAGCGGGGGGGGAGACCCAGTACTTC.